This TCR beta chain was recovered during a study of T cell clones after liver transplantation. Study-level points and caveats: Post-transplant, graft-donor-reactive CD4 TCRbeta sequences in blood dropped significantly in 5 of 8 subjects.

TCRdb keeps only in-frame clones here, not all; method: immunoSEQ multiplex PCR. The table lists several thousand clones, about 80% of them singletons. Details on this clone: Its antigen is unidentified.

The CDR3 sequence is 15 residues long. Germline V lookup: CDR1 MNHNS, CDR2 SASEGT. V gave up 4 bases and J gave up 3 bases, with 13 bases separating them. The sequence was collected from a human donor who received a liver transplant. The V call is TRBV6-1, the J call TRBJ1-3; no definite D call. The sample here was CD8+ T cells from blood, taken before liver transplant. The CDR3 region is CASSGFTEHGNTIYF. The CDR3 DNA is TGTGCCAGCAGTGGATTCACAGAGCATGGAAACACCATATATTTT.